The 6 T cell receptor beta chains given below trace back to one sample, sequenced in a study of T cells in Graves' hyperthyroidism and ophthalmopathy. Amplified regions were TCR beta CDR3 sequences from RNA transcripts. The HTBI primer set was used in a first-round RT-PCR of the TCR CDR3. TCRdb used MiXCR to reprocess the multiplex PCR reads, holding one entry per CDR3 protein. The sample has more than 300,000 distinct CDR3 sequences, roughly 18% seen once. The sequencing input was blood. The receptors were sampled from a man between 18 and 29 years old with Graves' ophthalmopathy.

The J gene is TRBJ2-7, the V gene TRBV27; 9 bases match TRBD2. The CDR3 is made up of 16 amino acids. The germline CDR1 and CDR2 sequences are MNHEY and SMNVEV (reference sequence). J was trimmed by 5 bases and V by 5 bases; bases with no gene match: 13. CDR3 coding DNA: TGTGCCAGCAGTAGAATTTTGGCGGGGGGGCCCAACGAGCAGTACTTC. It encodes CASSRILAGGPNEQYF.

The chain uses TRBV7-6 and TRBJ2-2, with TRBD1 identical over 8 bases. This CDR3 contains 15 residues. The trim removed 5 bases at V and 11 bases at J, leaving 13 bases unmatched. Germline assignment: CDR1 SGHVS and CDR2 FNYEAQ. CDR3 DNA sequence: TGTGCCAGCAGCCTTGGGGCAGGGGGCCCATTCGAGCTGTTTTTT. Its protein product is CASSLGAGGPFELFF.

The sample holds many counts of this clonotype. This chain connects TRBV5-1 to TRBJ1-1, with 8 bases fitting TRBD1. The V and J ends lost 4 bases and 4 bases, in that order; junction bases with no gene match: 9. Germline loops: CDR1 SGHRS, CDR2 YFSETQ. CDR3 length equals 15 residues. Here the CDR3 reads CASSPPDREGTEAFF. In DNA form, the CDR3 reads TGCGCCAGCAGCCCTCCGGACAGGGAAGGCACTGAAGCTTTCTTT.

As to this clonotype: Possible read error: a much larger clone is one base away. The chain employs TRBV2 and TRBJ2-7; 9 bases are shared with TRBD1. Trimming cost V 4 bases and J 2 bases; bases outside gene matches: 0. CDR3 length: 13 residues. Germline CDR1 SNHLY, CDR2 FYNNEI. The CDR3 spells CASSGTGAYEQYF. In DNA form, the CDR3 reads TGTGCCAGCAGTGGGACAGGGGCCTACGAGCAGTACTTC.

The rearrangement uses TRBV27 and TRBJ1-6, with 9 bases identical to TRBD1. Trimming took 0 bases from V and 9 from J; bases not matched to a gene: 9. This CDR3 is 17 amino acids long. The germline gives CDR1 MNHEY, CDR2 SMNVEV (reference sequence). The CDR3 protein is CASSLSPDRGESSPLHF. The CDR3 coding sequence is TGTGCCAGCAGTTTATCTCCGGACAGGGGTGAAAGTTCACCCCTCCACTTT.

This clonotype was seen a handful of times. The genes are TRBV29-1 and TRBJ2-1; 9 bases line up with TRBD2. The CDR3 sequence is 16 residues long. CDR1 and CDR2 (germline): SQVTM, ANQGSEA. Trimming cost V 0 bases and J 7 bases; bases outside gene matches: 10. The CDR3 sequence: CSVEDPWSSGINEQFF. The CDR3 DNA reads TGCAGCGTTGAAGATCCTTGGTCTAGCGGGATAAATGAGCAGTTCTTC.